The 21 T cell receptor beta chains below come from one sample, sequenced in a study of T cells after yellow fever vaccination. TCRdb re-called the 5' RACE reads through MiXCR, storing one row per CDR3 protein. In the table there are 500,000 to 650,000 distinct CDR3 sequences, approximately 12% of which are singletons. Sequencing was performed on PBMCs, taken on the day of the yellow fever booster vaccination. Source of these receptors: a man aged 25-45 years who received the YFV17D yellow fever vaccine.

V is TRBV5-1 and J is TRBJ2-2; maybe TRBD2 (5 bases). The CDR3 sequence is 15 residues long. Germline V lookup: CDR1 SGHRS, CDR2 YFSETQ. Deletions cut 0 bases from V and 4 bases from J, with 10 bases between. CDR3 in DNA: TGCGCCAGCAGCTTGGCAGCGGTATCCACCGGGGAGCTGTTTTTT. It yields the protein CASSLAAVSTGELFF.

The sample holds a few counts of this clonotype. This chain connects TRBV28 to TRBJ2-1; 10 positions agree with TRBD2. Trimming cost V 8 bases and J 3 bases; bases outside gene matches: 10. Per the germline V gene, CDR1 is MDHEN and CDR2 is SYDVKM. This CDR3 spans 16 amino acids. CDR3 DNA sequence: TGTGCCAGCCGGACTAGCGGAACCAACAACTACAATGAGCAGTTCTTC. This codes for CASRTSGTNNYNEQFF.

A few counts support this clonotype. The chain employs TRBV7-2 and TRBJ2-4; D is uncertain. V lost 2 bases to trimming and J lost 7 bases, with 6 bases between them. CDR1 and CDR2 (germline): SGHTA, FQGNSA. The CDR3 runs 12 residues. CDR3 nucleotide sequence: TGTGCCAGCAGCTTAATTGGGAACATTCAGTACTTC. It translates to CASSLIGNIQYF.

This clonotype was seen a single time. This rearrangement joins TRBV20-1 to TRBJ2-1; D gene unclear. V lost 5 bases, J lost 7 bases, and 33 bases lay in between. Germline V lookup: CDR1 DFQATT, CDR2 SNEGSKA (reference sequence). The CDR3 has 19 amino acids. This CDR3 is CSADPVRRSISPLHNEQFF. The CDR3, as DNA: TGCAGTGCTGACCCCGTCCGGCGAAGTATAAGTCCCCTACATAATGAGCAGTTCTTC.

The chain has TRBV2 and TRBJ2-6; D is perhaps TRBD1 or TRBD2 (5 bases each). Per the germline V gene, CDR1 is SNHLY and CDR2 is FYNNEI. Trimming took off 0 bases at V and 4 bases at J, with 10 bases between the two ends. The CDR3 runs to 16 residues. CDR3 residues: CASSEARGEGANVLTF. The CDR3, as DNA: TGTGCCAGCAGTGAAGCGCGAGGGGAAGGGGCCAACGTCCTGACTTTC.

V usage is TRBV5-1 and J usage is TRBJ2-5; D is possibly TRBD2 (6 bases). There are 14 residues in the CDR3. In germline, CDR1 is SGHRS, CDR2 YFSETQ. V lost 1 base to trimming and J lost 5 bases, with 12 bases between them. The CDR3 loop reads CASSLSGDYETQYF. The CDR3 DNA reads TGCGCCAGCAGCTTGTCGGGGGATTACGAGACCCAGTACTTC. Complete variable domain (other parts from reference TRBV5-1 and TRBJ2-5): KAGVTQTPRYLIKTRGQQVTLSCSPISGHRSVSWYQQTPGQGLQFLFEYFSETQRNKGNFPGRFSGRQFSNSRSEMNVSTLELGDSALYLCASSLSGDYETQYFGPGTRLLVL.

In this sample, this clonotype turned up a few times. The V and J genes are TRBV7-6 and TRBJ2-2, with D tentatively TRBD2 (5 bases). Germline CDR1 is SGHVS and CDR2 is FNYEAQ. Deletions cut 6 bases from V and 1 base from J, with 6 bases between. The CDR3 is 13 amino acids. The CDR3 sequence: CASRSGNTGELFF. The CDR3 nucleotides are TGTGCCAGCAGAAGCGGGAACACCGGGGAGCTGTTTTTT. Full variable domain (remainder filled in from reference TRBV7-6 and TRBJ2-2): GAGVSQSPRYKVTKRGQDVALRCDPISGHVSLYWYRQALGQGPEFLTYFNYEAQQDKSGLPNDRFSAERPEGSISTLTIQRTEQRDSAMYRCASRSGNTGELFFGEGSRLTVL.

This clonotype was counted between two and nine times. The V gene is TRBV9, the J gene TRBJ1-1, with D possibly being TRBD1 (6 bases). The length of the CDR3 is 13 residues. The germline V gene encodes CDR1 SGDLS and CDR2 YYNGEE. V lost 6 bases to trimming and J lost 5 bases, with 14 bases between them. The CDR3 loop reads CASTKGEGTEAFF. CDR3 coding DNA: TGTGCCAGCACCAAGGGGGAAGGGACTGAAGCTTTCTTT.

This rearrangement joins TRBV10-2 to TRBJ2-3; D uncertain. This CDR3 is 14 amino acids long. CDR1 and CDR2 (germline): WSHSY, SAAADI. Deletions cut 2 bases from V and 3 bases from J, with 9 bases between. The DNA of the CDR3 is TGCGCCAGCAGTGAGCGGACCACAACAGATACGCAGTATTTT. Its protein is CASSERTTTDTQYF.

This clonotype was detected only a few times. The chain combines TRBV29-1 with TRBJ2-3; 10 bases agree with TRBD1. From germline, CDR1 is SQVTM and CDR2 ANQGSEA. The CDR3 runs 14 residues. V dropped 4 bases and J dropped 4; count of bases not matched to a gene: 5. The CDR3 bases are TGCAGCGTTGTGAGGGACAGGGGCGCAGATACGCAGTATTTT. Protein product: CSVVRDRGADTQYF.

This clonotype was observed a handful of times. The chain couples TRBV19 to TRBJ2-1; unclear D gene. CDR1 and CDR2 from the germline V gene are LNHDA and SQIVND (reference sequence). This CDR3 comprises 11 residues. Trimming removed 3 bases from V and 9 bases from J, with 6 bases in between. CDR3 bases: TGTGCCAGTAGTATTGTTAGTGAGCAGTTCTTC. Encoded protein: CASSIVSEQFF.

In its sample, this clonotype was seen a few times. This chain connects TRBV9 to TRBJ2-1, with 10 positions matching TRBD2. Germline V CDR1 and CDR2: SGDLS, YYNGEE. With V trimmed by 1 base and J by 8 bases, 6 bases remained unmatched. CDR3 length: 15 residues. The CDR3 DNA follows: TGTGCCAGCAGCGTAAGCGGGAGGGCCCCCCATGAGCAGTTCTTC. This gives the protein CASSVSGRAPHEQFF. Combining the CDR3 with reference TRBV9 and TRBJ2-1 gives the whole variable domain DSGVTQTPKHLITATGQRVTLRCSPRSGDLSVYWYQQSLDQGLQFLIQYYNGEERAKGNILERFSAQQFPDLHSELNLSSLELGDSALYFCASSVSGRAPHEQFFGPGTRLTVL.

The rearrangement links TRBV9 to TRBJ2-5; a possible D gene is TRBD2 (6 bases). The length of the CDR3 is 14 residues. Per the germline V gene, CDR1 is SGDLS and CDR2 is YYNGEE. The germline V and J ends were trimmed by 2 bases and 5 bases, with 13 bases remaining between them. This chain's CDR3 is CASSVVEGWETQYF. DNA for the CDR3: TGTGCCAGCAGCGTGGTGGAGGGCTGGGAGACCCAGTACTTC.

This clonotype was observed a few times. J is TRBJ2-1 and V is TRBV12-3 or TRBV12-4; maybe TRBD1 (6 bases). V was trimmed by 8 bases and J by 2 bases, leaving 13 bases between them. The CDR3 is 14 amino acids. Written as DNA, the CDR3 is TGTGCCAGCGGCCACAGGGTCACCTACAATGAGCAGTTCTTC. As protein: CASGHRVTYNEQFF.

The V gene is TRBV20-1, the J gene TRBJ1-3; D not certain. From germline, CDR1 is DFQATT and CDR2 SNEGSKA (reference sequence). Trimming took 6 bases from V and 2 from J, leaving 14 bases between them. The CDR3 has 14 residues. This CDR3 is CSALSGGTGNTIYF. The CDR3 nucleotides read TGCAGTGCCCTCTCCGGCGGGACTGGAAACACCATATATTTT.

This clonotype was seen more than once but under ten times. This rearrangement joins TRBV6-5 to TRBJ2-1; 7 bases agree with TRBD2. CDR1 is MNHEY and CDR2 is SVGAGI in the germline V gene. CDR3 length equals 15 residues. V lost 2 bases and J lost 5; bases outside the gene matches: 6. The CDR3 DNA reads TGTGCCAGCAGTTACAGGCCGGGACTACACAATGAGCAGTTCTTC. Its translation: CASSYRPGLHNEQFF.

V is TRBV12-3 or TRBV12-4 and J is TRBJ2-5, with 9 positions matching TRBD2. The length of the CDR3 is 14 residues. V was clipped by 3 bases and J by 3 bases; unmatched bases: 2. CDR3 sequence: CASSFAGGEETQYF. The CDR3 region has the DNA TGTGCCAGCAGTTTCGCGGGGGGGGAAGAGACCCAGTACTTC.

In DNA form, the CDR3 reads TGTGCCAGCAGCCGGGACGGAATAGACACCGGGGAGCTGTTTTTT. This encodes CASSRDGIDTGELFF. The chain uses TRBV9 and TRBJ2-2; D assignment may be TRBD1 or TRBD2 (5 bases each). Trimming took 4 bases from V and 3 from J, leaving 13 bases between them. The CDR3 runs 15 residues. Germline V gives CDR1 SGDLS, CDR2 YYNGEE.

This clonotype was counted a few times. This chain connects TRBV20-1 to TRBJ2-7; D ambiguous. CDR3 size: 14 residues. The ends were cut back, 2 bases at V and 1 base at J, with 12 bases in the middle. Germline loops: CDR1 DFQATT, CDR2 SNEGSKA (reference sequence). CDR3 in DNA: TGCAGTGCTAGAAGGATTGACGGATCCTACGAGCAGTACTTC. Its protein is CSARRIDGSYEQYF.

The V gene is TRBV28, the J gene TRBJ2-7, with TRBD1 identical over 10 bases. J was trimmed by 6 bases and V by 7 bases; bases with no gene match: 9. The CDR3 extends over 14 amino acids. Germline V gene sequence: CDR1 MDHEN, CDR2 SYDVKM. CDR3 sequence (DNA): TGTGCCAGCATTTCGGGACAGGGGTTCTCCGAGCAGTACTTC. It is translated as CASISGQGFSEQYF. Using reference TRBV28 and TRBJ2-7 for the parts outside the CDR3, the full variable domain is DVKVTQSSRYLVKRTGEKVFLECVQDMDHENMFWYRQDPGLGLRLIYFSYDVKMKEKGDIPEGYSVSREKKERFSLILESASTNQTSMYLCASISGQGFSEQYFGPGTRLTVT.

The chain employs TRBV30 and TRBJ2-4, with 10 bases that match TRBD2. With 8 bases clipped from V and 0 bases from J, the junction kept 13 bases outside the gene matches. Germline CDR1 GTSNPN, CDR2 SVGIG (reference sequence). The CDR3 is made up of 17 amino acids. The chain's CDR3 is CAGSPAGGNLAKNIQYF. The CDR3 DNA reads as TGTGCCGGTTCCCCAGCGGGAGGGAACCTAGCCAAAAACATTCAGTACTTC.